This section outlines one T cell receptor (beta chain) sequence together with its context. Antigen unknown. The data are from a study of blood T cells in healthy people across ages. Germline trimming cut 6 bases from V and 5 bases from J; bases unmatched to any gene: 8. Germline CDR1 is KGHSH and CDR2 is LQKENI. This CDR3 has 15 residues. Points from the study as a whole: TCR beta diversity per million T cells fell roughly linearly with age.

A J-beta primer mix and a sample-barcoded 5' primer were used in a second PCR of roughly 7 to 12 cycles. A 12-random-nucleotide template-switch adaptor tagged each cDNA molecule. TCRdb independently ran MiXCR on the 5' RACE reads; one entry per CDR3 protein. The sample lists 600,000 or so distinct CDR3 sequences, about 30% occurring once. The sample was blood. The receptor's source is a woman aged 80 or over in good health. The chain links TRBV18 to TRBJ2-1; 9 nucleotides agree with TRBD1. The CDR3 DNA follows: TGTGCCAGCTCCCCCGGACAGGGGAAGGACAATGAGCAGTTCTTC. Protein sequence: CASSPGQGKDNEQFF.